The following is a T cell receptor beta chain sequence with its context. This specimen belongs to a study of cytomegalovirus exposure and HLA in healthy donors. CDR1 is LNHDA and CDR2 is SQIVND in the germline V gene (reference sequence). The CDR3 extends over 13 amino acids. J gave up 4 bases and V 6 bases, and 4 bases lay outside the gene matches. PCR was performed using 60 Vbeta and 13 Jbeta primers. Produced via immunoSEQ multiplex PCR; TCRdb's table is partial and in-frame only. The data show 150,000 or so clones, with 65% to 80% seen just once and about 2% held by the top ten. The rearrangement joins TRBV19 to TRBJ2-3, with TRBD1 identical over 7 bases. The sequence derives from a female donor in good health and CMV-seronegative. Specimen: PBMCs. CDR3: CASRQGSADTQYF. The CDR3 DNA follows: TGTGCCAGTAGACAGGGGAGCGCAGATACGCAGTATTTT. Drawing the rest from reference TRBV19 and TRBJ2-3, the complete variable domain is DGGITQSPKYLFRKEGQNVTLSCEQNLNHDAMYWYRQDPGQGLRLIYYSQIVNDFQKGDIAEGYSVSREKKESFPLTVTSAQKNPTAFYLCASRQGSADTQYFGPGTRLTVL.